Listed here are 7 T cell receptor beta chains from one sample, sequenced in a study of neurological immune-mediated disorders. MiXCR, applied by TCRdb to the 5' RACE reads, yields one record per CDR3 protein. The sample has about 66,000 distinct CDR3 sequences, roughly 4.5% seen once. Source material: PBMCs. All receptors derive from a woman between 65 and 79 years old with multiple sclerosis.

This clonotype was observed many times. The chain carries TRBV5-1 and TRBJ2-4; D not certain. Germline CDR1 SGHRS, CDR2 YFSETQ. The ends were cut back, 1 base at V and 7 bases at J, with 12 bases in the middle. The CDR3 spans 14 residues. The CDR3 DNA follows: TGCGCCAGCAGCTTGAGTAGCACAGCCAACATTCAGTACTTC. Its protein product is CASSLSSTANIQYF.

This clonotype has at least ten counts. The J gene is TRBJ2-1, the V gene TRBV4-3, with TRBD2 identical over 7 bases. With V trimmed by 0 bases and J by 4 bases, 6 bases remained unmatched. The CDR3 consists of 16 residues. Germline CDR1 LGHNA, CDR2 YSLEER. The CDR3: CASSQDRRAGYNEQFF. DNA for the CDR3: TGCGCCAGCAGCCAAGATCGACGAGCGGGATACAATGAGCAGTTCTTC.

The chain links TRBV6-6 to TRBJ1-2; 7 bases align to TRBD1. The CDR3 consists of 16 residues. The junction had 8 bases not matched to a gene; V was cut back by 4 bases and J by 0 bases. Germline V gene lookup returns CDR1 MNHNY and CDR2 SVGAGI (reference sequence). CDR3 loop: CASSFSGTAPNYGYTF. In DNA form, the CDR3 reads TGTGCCAGCAGTTTCAGCGGGACAGCTCCTAACTATGGCTACACCTTC.

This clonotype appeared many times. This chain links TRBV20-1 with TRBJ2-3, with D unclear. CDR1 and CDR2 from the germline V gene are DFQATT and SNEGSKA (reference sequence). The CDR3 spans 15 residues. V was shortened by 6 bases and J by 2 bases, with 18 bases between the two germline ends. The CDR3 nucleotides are TGCAGTGCCGATGCCCTGGCGGAGTCCACAGATACGCAGTATTTT. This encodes CSADALAESTDTQYF.

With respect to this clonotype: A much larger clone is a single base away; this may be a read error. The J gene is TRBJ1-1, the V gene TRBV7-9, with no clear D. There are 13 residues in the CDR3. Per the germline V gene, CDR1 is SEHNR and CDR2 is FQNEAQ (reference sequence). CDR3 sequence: CASSLLMNTESFF. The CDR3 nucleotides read TGTGCCAGCAGCTTACTGATGAACACTGAATCTTTCTTT.

As DNA, the CDR3 is TGTGCCAGCAGTTACTCGAGGGGGGAGACCCAGTACTTC. Translated: CASSYSRGETQYF. The rearrangement joins TRBV6-2 or TRBV6-3 to TRBJ2-5; D may be TRBD1 (6 bases). CDR1 and CDR2 (germline): MNHEY, SVGEGT. This CDR3 spans 13 amino acids. Trimming pared 0 bases from V and 5 bases from J, leaving 7 bases between.

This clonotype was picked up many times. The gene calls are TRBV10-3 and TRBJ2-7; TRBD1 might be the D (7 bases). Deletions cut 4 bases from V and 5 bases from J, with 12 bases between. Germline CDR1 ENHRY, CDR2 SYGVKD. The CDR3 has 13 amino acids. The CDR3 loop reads CAISGTGGDEQYF. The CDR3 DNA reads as TGTGCCATCAGTGGGACAGGCGGGGACGAGCAGTACTTC.